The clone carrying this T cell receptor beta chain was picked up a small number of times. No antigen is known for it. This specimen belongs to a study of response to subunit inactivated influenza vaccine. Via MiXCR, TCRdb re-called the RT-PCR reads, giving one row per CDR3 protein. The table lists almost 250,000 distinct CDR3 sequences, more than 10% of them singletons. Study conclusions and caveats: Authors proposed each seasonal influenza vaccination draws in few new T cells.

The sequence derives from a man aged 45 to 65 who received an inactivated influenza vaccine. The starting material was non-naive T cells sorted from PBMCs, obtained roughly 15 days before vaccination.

The CDR3 sequence: CASSYDLIAKNIQYF. The CDR3 DNA reads TGTGCCAGCAGTTACGATTTAATAGCCAAAAACATTCAGTACTTC. This chain links TRBV6-2 or TRBV6-3 with TRBJ2-4; no definite D call. The V end was cut by 2 bases, the J end by 0 bases, with 8 bases between. CDR3 length: 15 residues. The V gene's germline CDR1 is MNHEY and CDR2 SVGEGT.